This T cell receptor (beta chain) was retrieved from a study of CD8+CD57+ T cells in acquired aplastic anemia. On the study more broadly: Across the sorted CD4+ and CD8+ cells, DNA amounts averaged around 3.2 ug. CD4+ cell libraries from healthy donors averaged about 11 million reads. Study-wide results and caveats: No significant patient-versus-control difference appeared in CD8+ Simpson's diversity.

Template material for TCR beta VDJ and CDR3 profiling consisted of genomic DNA. TCRdb called the reads again in MiXCR, with one record for every CDR3 protein. The sample lists fewer than 200,000 distinct CDR3 sequences, about 64% occurring once. Of note for this clonotype: Its antigen is unknown.

Sequencing input: sorted CD4+, CD8+, or CD8+CD57+ T cells (not recorded which) from PBMCs. The receptor was isolated from a human donor in good health.

CDR3 bases: TGTGCCAGCAGCTCGGAACTAGTTTGGGACACAGATACGCAGTATTTT. This sequence encodes CASSSELVWDTDTQYF. The V gene is TRBV5-4, the J gene TRBJ2-3; D is possibly TRBD2 (5 bases). Trimming cost V 3 bases and J 2 bases, with 16 bases left between them. CDR3 length equals 16 residues. Per the germline V gene, CDR1 is SGHNT and CDR2 is YYREEE (reference sequence). Supplemented by reference TRBV5-4 and TRBJ2-3, the full variable domain reads ETGVTQSPTHLIKTRGQQVTLRCSSQSGHNTVSWYQQALGQGPQFIFQYYREEENGRGNFPPRFSGLQFPNYSSELNVNALELDDSALYLCASSSELVWDTDTQYFGPGTRLTVL.